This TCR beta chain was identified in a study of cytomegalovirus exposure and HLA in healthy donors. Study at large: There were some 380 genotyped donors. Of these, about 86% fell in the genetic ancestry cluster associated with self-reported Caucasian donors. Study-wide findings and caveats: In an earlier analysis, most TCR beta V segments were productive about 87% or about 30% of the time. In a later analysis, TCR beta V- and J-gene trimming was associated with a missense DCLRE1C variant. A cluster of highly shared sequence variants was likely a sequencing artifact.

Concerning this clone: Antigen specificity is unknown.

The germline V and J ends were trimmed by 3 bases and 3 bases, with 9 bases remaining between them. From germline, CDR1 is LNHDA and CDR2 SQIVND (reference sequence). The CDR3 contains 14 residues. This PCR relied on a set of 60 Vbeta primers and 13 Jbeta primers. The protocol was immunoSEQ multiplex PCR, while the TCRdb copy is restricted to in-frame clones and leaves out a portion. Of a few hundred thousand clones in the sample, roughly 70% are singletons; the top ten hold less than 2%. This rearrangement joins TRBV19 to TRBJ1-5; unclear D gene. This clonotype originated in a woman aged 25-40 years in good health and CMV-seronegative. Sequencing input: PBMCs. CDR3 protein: CASSMAGINQPQHF. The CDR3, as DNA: TGTGCCAGTAGTATGGCGGGGATCAATCAGCCCCAGCATTTT. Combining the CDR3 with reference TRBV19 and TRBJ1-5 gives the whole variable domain DGGITQSPKYLFRKEGQNVTLSCEQNLNHDAMYWYRQDPGQGLRLIYYSQIVNDFQKGDIAEGYSVSREKKESFPLTVTSAQKNPTAFYLCASSMAGINQPQHFGDGTRLSIL.